This paragraph covers one TCR beta chain sequence. The antigen is unknown. The CDR3 has 14 amino acids. Germline CDR1 and CDR2: SGHKS and YYEKEE (reference sequence). V was pared by 3 bases and J by 6 bases, with 5 bases of the junction left unmatched. A linear amplification protocol produced the TCR libraries from about 450 ng of total RNA. TCRdb recomputed calls from the reads with MiXCR, one row per CDR3 protein. In the table there are approximately 180,000 distinct CDR3 sequences, 65% to 75% of which are singletons. Naive CD4+ cells were sorted as CD4+CD8-CD45RO-CD45RA+; naive CD8+ as CD8+CD4-CD45RA+CD27bright. The sample is drawn from a study of healthy donors' naive CD4 and CD8 T cells. Study-wide points: Naive CD4+ and CD8+ cells reportedly differed in usage of most V and J genes.

The sample was naive CD4+ and CD8+ T cells sorted from blood, pooled from several donors. The sequence was collected from a pool of human donors in good health; the sample pools cells from several healthy donors. The chain has TRBV5-5 and TRBJ1-5; 8 bases line up with TRBD1. CDR3 sequence: CASSSNRGGQPQHF. In nucleotides, the CDR3 is TGTGCCAGCAGCTCTAACAGGGGGGGTCAGCCCCAGCATTTT.